These T cell receptor beta chains were read from a single sample in a study of blood T cell repertoires in COVID-19. Assay: immunoSEQ multiplex PCR; the TCRdb copy retains only in-frame clones and omits some. Among 120,000 to 150,000 clones listed, about 80% were seen once. The specimen sequenced was peripheral blood. These receptors were collected from a human donor in a cohort sampled during active COVID-19. Each CDR3 is given with its conserved first and last residue. Fields, in order: J gene, V gene, D gene, clone size, CDR3 DNA, CDR3 protein. A D gene is named only where the DNA matches it firmly. Size is stated for part of the rows, as once, few or many counts, or as a class when the clone is expanded.

TRBJ1-1 | TRBV27 | - | - | TGTGCCAGCAGTTTATTTGGGATCAGGACAGTCCAAAAGGAAGGGGCTGAAGCTTTCTTT | CASSLFGIRTVQKEGAEAFF
TRBJ2-7 | TRBV2 | TRBD2 | few | TGTGCCAGCAGTGAGGGACTAGCGGGGACCTACGAGCAGTACTTC | CASSEGLAGTYEQYF
TRBJ1-5 | TRBV12-3/TRBV12-4 | TRBD1 | - | TGTGCCAGCGGGACAGGGCGGCAGCCCCAGCATTTT | CASGTGRQPQHF
TRBJ2-5 | TRBV5-4 | TRBD2 | once | TGTGCCAGCAGCGACCGGCGGACTAGCGGGATTCAAGAGACCCAGTACTTC | CASSDRRTSGIQETQYF
TRBJ1-2 | TRBV29-1 | - | - | TGCAGCGTTGGAGATCCGACAGCGTTCTATGGCTACACCTTC | CSVGDPTAFYGYTF
TRBJ2-1 | TRBV4-1 | - | - | TGCGCCAGCAGCCCCCCACTAGGACTGAATGAGCAGTTCTTC | CASSPPLGLNEQFF
TRBJ1-1 | TRBV7-8 | - | once | TGTGCCAGCAGGTCAGACAGATATGAAGCTTTCTTT | CASRSDRYEAFF
TRBJ1-1 | TRBV27 | TRBD1 | - | TGTGCCAGCAGTTTCCAACAGGGGGGTGAAGCTTTCTTT | CASSFQQGGEAFF
TRBJ1-4 | TRBV6-5 | TRBD1 | - | TGTGCCAGCAGTCAGGACAGGGCCGCAGAAAAACTGTTTTTT | CASSQDRAAEKLFF
TRBJ2-3 | TRBV5-1 | TRBD2 | - | TGCGCCAGCAGCTCCACCGGGACTAGGGCAGATACGCAGTATTTT | CASSSTGTRADTQYF
TRBJ2-2 | TRBV7-3 | TRBD1 | - | TGTGCCAGCAGCCGGCAGGGGGCAGGGGGCCGTACCGGGGAGCTGTTTTTT | CASSRQGAGGRTGELFF
TRBJ2-3 | TRBV27 | - | - | TGTGCCAGCAGTCCCAGGGTGCCTAGTGGGGCGGATACGCAGTATTTT | CASSPRVPSGADTQYF
TRBJ1-1 | TRBV29-1 | TRBD1 | - | TGCAGCGTCCGGGGACAGGGAGAGGGTGAAGCTTTCTTT | CSVRGQGEGEAFF
TRBJ2-5 | TRBV2 | - | - | TGTGCCAGCAGTGATAGGGGAGAGACCCAGTACTTC | CASSDRGETQYF
TRBJ2-1 | TRBV7-3 | TRBD2 | - | TGTGCCAGCAGCTTCGGACTAGCTAATAATGAGCAGTTCTTC | CASSFGLANNEQFF
TRBJ2-5 | TRBV6-5 | TRBD1 | - | TGTGCCAGCAGTATAACAGGGGGAGGAGAGACCCAGTACTTC | CASSITGGGETQYF
TRBJ1-2 | TRBV28 | - | once | TGTGCCAGCAGTTTACAGGCAGCTAACTATGGCTACACCTTC | CASSLQAANYGYTF